At least ten counts were recorded for the clone carrying this T cell receptor (beta chain). This record comes from a study of molecular identifiers for immune sequencing clone quantification. With 9 bases removed from V and 5 bases from J, the gap between germline ends came to 7 bases. This CDR3 comprises 11 residues. Per germline, CDR1 MNHEY and CDR2 SVGEGT. The authors built bulk TCR libraries by previously described methods with listed TCR primers. TCRdb redid the calling of the PCR reads with MiXCR, one entry per CDR3 protein. This sample has some 100,000 distinct CDR3 sequences; 36% occur once, and the top ten carry around 4.2%. Naive CD8 T cells were sorted, and the gate applied was CD8+CD4-CCR7+CD45RA+.

The sample was naive CD8+ T cells from blood, with Jurkat cell RNA spiked in. The subset here: FACS-sorted CD8+CD4-CCR7+CD45RA+ naive T cells. The V and J genes are TRBV6-2 or TRBV6-3 and TRBJ2-2, with D tentatively TRBD1 (6 bases). The TCR originated in a human donor in good health. Some libraries in this study had Jurkat cell RNA spiked in. The CDR3 reads CASTGTGELFF. The CDR3, as DNA: TGTGCCAGTACAGGGACCGGGGAGCTGTTTTTT.